This passage covers 22 T cell receptor beta chains from one sample sequenced in a study of shared clonotypes between healthy human individuals. Produced via immunoSEQ multiplex PCR; TCRdb's table is partial and in-frame only. The sample consists of some 2,000,000 clones, nearly 97% of them appearing once. Sequenced material: naive CD4+ T cells sorted from blood. Subset of the sample: CD45RA+ positively selected. The receptor source for this set is a man aged 18 to 29 in good health.

V and J are TRBV9 and TRBJ1-2; possible D gene TRBD1, 5 bases. This CDR3 contains 14 residues. Germline loops: CDR1 SGDLS, CDR2 YYNGEE. V shed 3 bases and J shed 3 bases, with 12 bases lying between them. CDR3 DNA: TGTGCCAGCAGCGCCAGGGACTTGGACTATGGCTACACCTTC. It translates to CASSARDLDYGYTF.

This clone was detected a few times. This chain connects TRBV2 to TRBJ1-6; the D is unclear. Germline V CDR1 and CDR2: SNHLY, FYNNEI. V was clipped by 8 bases and J by 0 bases, with 11 bases between them. The CDR3 length is 15 residues. CDR3 sequence (DNA): TGTGCCAGCCGGGATAGGGACTCCTATAATTCACCCCTCCACTTT. It specifies CASRDRDSYNSPLHF.

The rearrangement joins TRBV5-1 to TRBJ2-2, with D perhaps being TRBD1 or TRBD2 (5 bases each). CDR3 length equals 18 residues. The V and J ends lost 0 bases and 0 bases respectively, with 15 bases between them. Per germline, CDR1 SGHRS and CDR2 YFSETQ. The CDR3 region has the DNA TGCGCCAGCAGCTTGGCCAGAGGGGCGGCCACGAACACCGGGGAGCTGTTTTTT. Its translation is CASSLARGAATNTGELFF. The whole variable domain, remainder taken from reference TRBV5-1 and TRBJ2-2, is KAGVTQTPRYLIKTRGQQVTLSCSPISGHRSVSWYQQTPGQGLQFLFEYFSETQRNKGNFPGRFSGRQFSNSRSEMNVSTLELGDSALYLCASSLARGAATNTGELFFGEGSRLTVL.

The rearrangement uses TRBV5-1 and TRBJ2-5; D remains ambiguous. V was pared by 6 bases and J by 5 bases, with 20 bases between. This CDR3 is 15 amino acids long. CDR1 and CDR2 (germline): SGHRS, YFSETQ. This CDR3 is CASISGLKSGETQYF. CDR3 coding DNA: TGCGCCAGCATCAGTGGGCTCAAGTCCGGGGAGACCCAGTACTTC. Together with reference TRBV5-1 and TRBJ2-5, the CDR3 gives the full variable domain: KAGVTQTPRYLIKTRGQQVTLSCSPISGHRSVSWYQQTPGQGLQFLFEYFSETQRNKGNFPGRFSGRQFSNSRSEMNVSTLELGDSALYLCASISGLKSGETQYFGPGTRLLVL.

This clone was observed a single time. The chain has TRBV4-3 and TRBJ2-2, with D perhaps matching TRBD1 (6 bases). Between the trimmed V and J ends, which lost 3 bases and 5 bases, there was a span of 13 bases. Germline CDR1 and CDR2: LGHNA and YSLEER. The CDR3 has 15 amino acids. CDR3 amino acids: CASSHAPTGTGELFF. The CDR3 DNA reads TGCGCCAGCAGCCATGCTCCCACAGGGACCGGGGAGCTGTTTTTT.

CDR3 residues: CASSSFQGQETQYF. The CDR3 DNA is TGCGCCAGCAGCTCTTTCCAGGGTCAAGAGACCCAGTACTTC. J is TRBJ2-5 and V is TRBV5-1; weak D call: TRBD1 (5 bases). V was cut by 3 bases and J by 2 bases, with 11 bases left in between. The germline V gene encodes CDR1 SGHRS and CDR2 YFSETQ. The CDR3 contains 14 residues.

The chain links TRBV7-9 to TRBJ1-1; D not certain. Looked up from germline, CDR1 is SEHNR and CDR2 is FQNEAQ (reference sequence). This CDR3 region has 13 residues. The V end lost 4 bases, the J end lost 7 bases, and 13 bases lay between the germline ends. The CDR3 region has the DNA TGTGCCAGCAGCTCCCGCAGCACCGATGAAGCTTTCTTT. Translation: CASSSRSTDEAFF. The complete variable domain, with remaining parts taken from reference TRBV7-9 and TRBJ1-1, reads DTGVSQNPRHKITKRGQNVTFRCDPISEHNRLYWYRQTLGQGPEFLTYFQNEAQLEKSRLLSDRFSAERPKGSFSTLEIQRTEQGDSAMYLCASSSRSTDEAFFGQGTRLTVV.

The J gene is TRBJ2-7, the V gene TRBV9; D is possibly TRBD2 (6 bases). Trimming removed 0 bases at V and 5 bases at J, with 15 bases between. The CDR3 spans 15 residues. Germline V CDR1 and CDR2: SGDLS, YYNGEE. The CDR3 nucleotides read TGTGCCAGCAGCGTAGAGGAGGGGCCATACAACGAGCAGTACTTC. This translates into CASSVEEGPYNEQYF. The full variable domain, in which reference TRBV9 and TRBJ2-7 provide the parts outside the CDR3, is DSGVTQTPKHLITATGQRVTLRCSPRSGDLSVYWYQQSLDQGLQFLIQYYNGEERAKGNILERFSAQQFPDLHSELNLSSLELGDSALYFCASSVEEGPYNEQYFGPGTRLTVT.

The CDR3 DNA sequence: TGTGCTAGTGGTCCCCGGGGATCGGGCACTGAAGCTTTCTTT. It encodes CASGPRGSGTEAFF. The genes are TRBV12-5 and TRBJ1-1; D not certain. The V gene's germline CDR1 is LGHNT and CDR2 FRNRAP. V was cut by 5 bases and J by 4 bases, with 14 bases left in between. This CDR3 contains 14 residues.

The V gene is TRBV7-2, the J gene TRBJ2-7; D possibly corresponds to TRBD2 (5 bases). CDR1 SGHTA and CDR2 FQGNSA come from the germline V gene. This CDR3 spans 14 amino acids. V was clipped by 6 bases and J by 0 bases, with 12 bases between them. The CDR3 spells CASRERWSSYEQYF. The CDR3 nucleotides are TGTGCCAGCAGGGAGCGGTGGAGCTCCTACGAGCAGTACTTC.

The chain combines TRBV7-2 with TRBJ2-3; a possible D gene is TRBD2 (6 bases). Between the trimmed V and J ends, which lost 0 bases and 1 base, there was a span of 26 bases. Germline V lookup: CDR1 SGHTA, CDR2 FQGNSA. CDR3 length: 21 amino acids. This chain's CDR3 is CASSLALRASDVGWGTDTQYF. The CDR3 nucleotides are TGTGCCAGCAGCTTAGCGTTGAGGGCTAGCGACGTGGGATGGGGCACAGATACGCAGTATTTT.

Concerning this clone itself: The sample has other DNA sequences that encode this CDR3 too. This chain uses TRBV7-9 with TRBJ2-7; no definite D call. V lost 5 bases and J lost 1, with 6 bases in between. The CDR3 is 12 residues long. In germline, CDR1 is SEHNR, CDR2 FQNEAQ (reference sequence). The DNA of the CDR3 is TGTGCCAGCAGCCTAACGTCCTACGAGCAGTACTTC. Translation: CASSLTSYEQYF.

This chain links TRBV11-2 with TRBJ1-1, with TRBD1 as a possible D gene (5 bases). CDR1 is SGHAT and CDR2 is FQNNGV in the germline V gene. V lost 4 bases and J 4 bases, leaving 13 bases between the germline ends. The CDR3 has 14 amino acids. The CDR3 here is CASSSVQGGTEAFF. The CDR3 DNA reads TGTGCCAGCAGCTCGGTCCAGGGAGGCACTGAAGCTTTCTTT.

This clone was detected only once. The chain links TRBV7-3 to TRBJ2-2; D may be TRBD1 (5 bases). Per germline, CDR1 SGHTA and CDR2 FQGTGA. V gave up 5 bases and J gave up 4 bases, with 20 bases separating them. The CDR3 length is 17 residues. This chain's CDR3 is CASSPQFRQGSTGELFF. CDR3 DNA: TGTGCCAGCAGCCCCCAATTTCGGCAGGGTAGCACCGGGGAGCTGTTTTTT.

A single count supports this clone. The V call is TRBV6-1, the J call TRBJ1-4, with D possibly matching TRBD1 (6 bases). The CDR3 sequence is 13 residues long. The germline gives CDR1 MNHNS, CDR2 SASEGT. V lost 9 bases to trimming and J lost 4 bases, with 12 bases between them. CDR3 residues: CASNTGFNEKLFF. The CDR3 DNA reads as TGTGCCAGTAACACAGGGTTTAATGAAAAACTGTTTTTT.

The chain joins TRBV5-1 to TRBJ2-7, with TRBD2 matching 7 bases. The ends lost 5 bases at V and 0 bases at J; junction bases unmatched: 17. Germline values: CDR1 SGHRS, CDR2 YFSETQ. CDR3 length: 18 amino acids. Here the CDR3 DNA reads TGCGCCAGCAGTTTAAACGGACCAGCGGGAAAGGCCTCCTACGAGCAGTACTTC. This translates into CASSLNGPAGKASYEQYF.

The V gene is TRBV6-5, the J gene TRBJ2-3; no firm D call. Germline assignment: CDR1 MNHEY and CDR2 SVGAGI. Trimming took off 5 bases at V and 4 bases at J, with 10 bases between the two ends. The CDR3 has 13 residues. The CDR3 sequence: CASSMQRADTQYF. The CDR3 region has the DNA TGTGCCAGCAGTATGCAACGGGCAGATACGCAGTATTTT.

CDR3 sequence (DNA): TGTGCCAGCAGCGGTACGACCAGAGCCCAGCATTTT. It is translated as CASSGTTRAQHF. J is TRBJ1-5 and V is TRBV6-1; unclear D gene. The V gene's germline CDR1 is MNHNS and CDR2 SASEGT. This CDR3 contains 12 residues. Trimming shortened V by 6 bases and J by 11 bases, and 14 bases separated the two germline ends.

The chain is built from TRBV18 and TRBJ1-3, with a possible D match to TRBD1 (6 bases). V lost 2 bases and J lost 4, with 12 bases in between. The V gene's germline CDR1 is KGHSH and CDR2 LQKENI. This CDR3 is built from 15 residues. The CDR3 DNA is TGTGCCAGCTCACCAAACAGGGCAACGGGAAACACCATATATTTT. Its translation is CASSPNRATGNTIYF.

This rearrangement joins TRBV6-4 to TRBJ1-1; 10 bases agree with TRBD1. With 6 bases clipped from V and 4 bases from J, the junction kept 2 bases outside the gene matches. From germline, CDR1 is MRHNA and CDR2 SNTAGT. The CDR3 is 13 residues long. DNA for the CDR3: TGTGCCAGCAGCCGGACAGGGGGCACTGAAGCTTTCTTT. It translates to CASSRTGGTEAFF.

V and J are TRBV30 and TRBJ2-7, with 14 bases aligning to TRBD2. There are 15 residues in the CDR3. V shed 5 bases and J 0 bases; nucleotides not matched to a gene: 3. Per germline, CDR1 GTSNPN and CDR2 SVGIG (reference sequence). For the CDR3, the DNA is TGTGCCTGGTCGGGACTAGCGGGGGCCTCCTACGAGCAGTACTTC. Residues: CAWSGLAGASYEQYF. Drawing the rest from reference TRBV30 and TRBJ2-7, the complete variable domain is SQTIHQWPATLVQPVGSPLSLECTVEGTSNPNLYWYRQAAGRGLQLLFYSVGIGQISSEVPQNLSASRPQDRQFILSSKKLLLSDSGFYLCAWSGLAGASYEQYFGPGTRLTVT.

The chain carries TRBV28 and TRBJ1-1, with no clear D. Germline V gene lookup returns CDR1 MDHEN and CDR2 SYDVKM. The V end lost 5 bases, the J end lost 1 base, and 11 bases lay between the germline ends. This CDR3 contains 14 residues. The CDR3 reads CASSIYLQNTEAFF. The DNA for the CDR3 is TGTGCCAGCAGTATTTATTTACAGAACACTGAAGCTTTCTTT. The full variable domain, completed using reference TRBV28 and TRBJ1-1, is DVKVTQSSRYLVKRTGEKVFLECVQDMDHENMFWYRQDPGLGLRLIYFSYDVKMKEKGDIPEGYSVSREKKERFSLILESASTNQTSMYLCASSIYLQNTEAFFGQGTRLTVV.